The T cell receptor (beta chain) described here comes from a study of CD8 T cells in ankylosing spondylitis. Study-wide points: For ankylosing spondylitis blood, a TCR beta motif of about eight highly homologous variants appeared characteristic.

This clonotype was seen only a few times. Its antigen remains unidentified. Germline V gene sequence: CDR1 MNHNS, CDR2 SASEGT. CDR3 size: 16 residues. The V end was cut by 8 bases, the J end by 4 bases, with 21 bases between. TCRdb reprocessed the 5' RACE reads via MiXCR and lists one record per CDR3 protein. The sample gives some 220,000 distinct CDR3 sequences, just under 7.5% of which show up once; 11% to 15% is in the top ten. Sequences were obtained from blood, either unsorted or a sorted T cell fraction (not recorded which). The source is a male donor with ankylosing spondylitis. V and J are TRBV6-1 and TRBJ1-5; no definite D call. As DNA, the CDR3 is TGTGCCAGCCGACCGGCAGCGGCTGGCGTAAATCAGCCCCAGCATTTT. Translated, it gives CASRPAAAGVNQPQHF.